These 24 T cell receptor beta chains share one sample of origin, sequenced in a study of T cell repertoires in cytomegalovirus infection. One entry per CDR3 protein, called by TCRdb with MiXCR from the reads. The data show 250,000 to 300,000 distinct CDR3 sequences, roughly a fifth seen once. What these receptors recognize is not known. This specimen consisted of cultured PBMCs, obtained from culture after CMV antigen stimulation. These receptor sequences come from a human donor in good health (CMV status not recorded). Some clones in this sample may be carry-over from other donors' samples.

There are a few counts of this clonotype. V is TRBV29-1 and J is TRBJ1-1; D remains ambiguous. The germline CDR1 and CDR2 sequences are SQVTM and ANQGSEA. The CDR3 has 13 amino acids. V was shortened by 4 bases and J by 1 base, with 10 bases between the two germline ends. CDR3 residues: CSVGAWGNTEAFF. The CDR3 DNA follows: TGCAGCGTTGGGGCATGGGGGAACACTGAAGCTTTCTTT.

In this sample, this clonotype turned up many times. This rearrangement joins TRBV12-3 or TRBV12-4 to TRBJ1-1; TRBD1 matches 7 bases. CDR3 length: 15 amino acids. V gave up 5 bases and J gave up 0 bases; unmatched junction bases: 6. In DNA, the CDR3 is TGTGCCAGCAGTCCGGGACAGCGATTGAACACTGAAGCTTTCTTT. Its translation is CASSPGQRLNTEAFF.

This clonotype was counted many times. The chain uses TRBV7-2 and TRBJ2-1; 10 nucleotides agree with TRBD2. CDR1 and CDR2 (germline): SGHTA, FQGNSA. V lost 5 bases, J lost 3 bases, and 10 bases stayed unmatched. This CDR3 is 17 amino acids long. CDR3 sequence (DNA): TGTGCCAGCAGCCTTGGGAGCGGGAGGGCGTACTACAATGAGCAGTTCTTC. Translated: CASSLGSGRAYYNEQFF.

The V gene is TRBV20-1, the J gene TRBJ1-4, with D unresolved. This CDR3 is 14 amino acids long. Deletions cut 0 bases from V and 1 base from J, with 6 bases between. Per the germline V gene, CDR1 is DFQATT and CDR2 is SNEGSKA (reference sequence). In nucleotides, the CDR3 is TGCAGTGCTAGAGACAGTAGAACTAATGAAAAACTGTTTTTT. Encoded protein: CSARDSRTNEKLFF.

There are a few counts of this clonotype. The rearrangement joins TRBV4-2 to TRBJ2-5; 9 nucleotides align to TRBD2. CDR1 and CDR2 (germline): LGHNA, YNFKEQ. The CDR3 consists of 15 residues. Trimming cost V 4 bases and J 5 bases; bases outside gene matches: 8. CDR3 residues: CASSRLAGEDETQYF. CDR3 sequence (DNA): TGTGCCAGCAGCCGTTTAGCGGGAGAGGATGAGACCCAGTACTTC.

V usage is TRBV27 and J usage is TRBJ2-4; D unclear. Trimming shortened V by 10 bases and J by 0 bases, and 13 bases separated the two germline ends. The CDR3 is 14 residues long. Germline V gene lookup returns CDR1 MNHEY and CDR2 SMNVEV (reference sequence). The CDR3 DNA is TGTGCCACCTGGAGTCGGGTAGCCAAAAACATTCAGTACTTC. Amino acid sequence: CATWSRVAKNIQYF.

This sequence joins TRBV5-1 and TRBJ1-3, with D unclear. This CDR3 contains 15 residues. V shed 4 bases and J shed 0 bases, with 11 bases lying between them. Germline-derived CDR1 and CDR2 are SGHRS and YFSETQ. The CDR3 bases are TGCGCCAGCAGCGGAGACGGAAGCTCTGGAAACACCATATATTTT. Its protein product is CASSGDGSSGNTIYF.

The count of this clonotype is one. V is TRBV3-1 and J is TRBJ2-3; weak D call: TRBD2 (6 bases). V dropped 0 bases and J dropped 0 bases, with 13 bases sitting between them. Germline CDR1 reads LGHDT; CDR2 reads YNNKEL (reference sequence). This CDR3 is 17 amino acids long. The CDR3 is CASSQDQLALSTDTQYF. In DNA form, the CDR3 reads TGTGCCAGCAGCCAAGATCAACTAGCCCTGAGCACAGATACGCAGTATTTT.

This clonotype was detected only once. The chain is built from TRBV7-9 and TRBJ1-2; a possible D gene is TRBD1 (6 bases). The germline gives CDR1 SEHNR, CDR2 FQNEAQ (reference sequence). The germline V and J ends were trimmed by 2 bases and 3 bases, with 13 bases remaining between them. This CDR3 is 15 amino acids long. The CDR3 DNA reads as TGTGCCAGCAGCTTATCGGTGGGGGCCGACTATGGCTACACCTTC. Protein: CASSLSVGADYGYTF.

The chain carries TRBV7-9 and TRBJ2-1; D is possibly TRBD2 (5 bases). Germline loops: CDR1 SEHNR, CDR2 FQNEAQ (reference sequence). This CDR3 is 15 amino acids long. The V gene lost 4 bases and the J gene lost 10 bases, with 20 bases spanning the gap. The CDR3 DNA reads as TGTGCCAGCAGCTCACTACTAGTCGACCTGCTCGAGCAGTTCTTC. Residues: CASSSLLVDLLEQFF.

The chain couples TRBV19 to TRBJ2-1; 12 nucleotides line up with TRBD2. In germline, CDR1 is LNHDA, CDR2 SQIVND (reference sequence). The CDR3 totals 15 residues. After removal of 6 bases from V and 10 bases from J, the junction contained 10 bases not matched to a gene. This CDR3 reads CASSPRRLAGGEQFF. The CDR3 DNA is TGTGCCAGTAGCCCCCGGCGGCTAGCGGGAGGGGAGCAGTTCTTC.

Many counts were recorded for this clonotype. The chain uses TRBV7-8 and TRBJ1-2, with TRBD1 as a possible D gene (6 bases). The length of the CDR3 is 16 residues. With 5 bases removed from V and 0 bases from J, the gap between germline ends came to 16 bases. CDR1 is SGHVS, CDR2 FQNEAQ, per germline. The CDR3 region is CASSRNTGLANYGYTF. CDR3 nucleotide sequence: TGTGCCAGCAGCCGAAATACAGGGTTAGCTAACTATGGCTACACCTTC.

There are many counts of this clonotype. CDR3 DNA: TGTGCCAGCCGAAGGGCCCCCGATCAGCCCCAGCATTTT. This encodes CASRRAPDQPQHF. V gene TRBV11-1 combines with J gene TRBJ1-5; no reliable D call. CDR1 is SGHAT and CDR2 is FQDESV in the germline V gene (reference sequence). The CDR3 extends over 13 amino acids. V was clipped by 8 bases and J by 5 bases, with 13 bases between them.

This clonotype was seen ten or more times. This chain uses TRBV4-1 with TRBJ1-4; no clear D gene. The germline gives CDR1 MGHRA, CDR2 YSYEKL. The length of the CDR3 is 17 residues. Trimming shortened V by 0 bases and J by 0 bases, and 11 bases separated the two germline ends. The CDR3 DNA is TGCGCCAGCAGCCAAGATCAGAGGGCCGCAACTAATGAAAAACTGTTTTTT. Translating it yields CASSQDQRAATNEKLFF.

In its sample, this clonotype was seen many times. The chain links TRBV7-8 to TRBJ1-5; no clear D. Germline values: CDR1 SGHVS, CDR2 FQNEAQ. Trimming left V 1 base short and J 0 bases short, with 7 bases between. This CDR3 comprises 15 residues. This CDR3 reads CASSLGVDSNQPQHF. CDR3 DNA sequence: TGTGCCAGCAGCTTAGGGGTGGATAGCAATCAGCCCCAGCATTTT. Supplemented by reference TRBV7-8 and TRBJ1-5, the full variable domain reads GAGVSQSPRYKVAKRGQDVALRCDPISGHVSLFWYQQALGQGPEFLTYFQNEAQLDKSGLPSDRFFAERPEGSVSTLKIQRTQQEDSAVYLCASSLGVDSNQPQHFGDGTRLSIL.

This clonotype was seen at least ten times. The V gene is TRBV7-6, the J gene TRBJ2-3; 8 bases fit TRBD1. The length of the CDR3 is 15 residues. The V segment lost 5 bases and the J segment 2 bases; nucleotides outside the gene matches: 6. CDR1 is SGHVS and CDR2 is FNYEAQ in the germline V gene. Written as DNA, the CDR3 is TGTGCCAGCAGCCTGACGACAGGGGCCACAGATACGCAGTATTTT. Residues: CASSLTTGATDTQYF.

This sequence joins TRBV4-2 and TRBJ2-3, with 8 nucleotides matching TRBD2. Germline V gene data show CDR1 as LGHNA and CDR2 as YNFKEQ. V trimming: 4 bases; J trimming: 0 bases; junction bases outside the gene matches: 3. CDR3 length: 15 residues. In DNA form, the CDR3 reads TGTGCCAGCAGCCGCCCTAGCGGGAGCACAGATACGCAGTATTTT. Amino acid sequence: CASSRPSGSTDTQYF.

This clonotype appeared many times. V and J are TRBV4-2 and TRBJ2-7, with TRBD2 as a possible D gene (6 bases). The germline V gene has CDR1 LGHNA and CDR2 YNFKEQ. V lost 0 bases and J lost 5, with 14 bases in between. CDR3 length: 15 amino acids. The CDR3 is CASSQDPTSSHEQYF. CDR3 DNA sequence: TGTGCCAGCAGCCAAGACCCGACTAGTTCCCACGAGCAGTACTTC.

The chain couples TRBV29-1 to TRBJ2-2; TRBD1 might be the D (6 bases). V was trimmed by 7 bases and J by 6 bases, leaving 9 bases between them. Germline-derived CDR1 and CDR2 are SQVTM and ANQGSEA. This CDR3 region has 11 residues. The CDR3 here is CSAYRAGELFF. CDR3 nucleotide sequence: TGCAGCGCTTACAGGGCCGGGGAGCTGTTTTTT.

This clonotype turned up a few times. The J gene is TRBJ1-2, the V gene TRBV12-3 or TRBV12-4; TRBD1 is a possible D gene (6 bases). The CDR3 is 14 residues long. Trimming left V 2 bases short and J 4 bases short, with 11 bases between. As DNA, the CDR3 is TGTGCCAGCAGTTTAACAGGGTCGGGCTATGGCTACACCTTC. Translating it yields CASSLTGSGYGYTF.

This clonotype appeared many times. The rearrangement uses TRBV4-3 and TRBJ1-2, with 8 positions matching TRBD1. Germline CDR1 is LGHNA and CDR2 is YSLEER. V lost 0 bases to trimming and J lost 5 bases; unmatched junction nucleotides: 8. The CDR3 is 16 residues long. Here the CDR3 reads CASSQDLSDREYGYTF. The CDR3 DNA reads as TGCGCCAGCAGCCAAGATCTTTCGGACAGGGAGTATGGCTACACCTTC.

This chain's CDR3 is CSAPLPRQGPRQGTEAFF. The CDR3 DNA sequence: TGCAGTGCCCCACTACCTCGACAGGGGCCGCGGCAGGGGACTGAAGCTTTCTTT. V usage is TRBV20-1 and J usage is TRBJ1-1; 8 nucleotides line up with TRBD1. Germline CDR1 and CDR2: DFQATT and SNEGSKA (reference sequence). Germline trimming cut 6 bases from V and 5 bases from J; bases unmatched to any gene: 23. The CDR3 length is 18 residues.

This CDR3 is CANSPFGASNTEAFF. CDR3 coding DNA: TGTGCCAACAGCCCCTTCGGGGCTTCGAACACTGAAGCTTTCTTT. The chain has TRBV12-3 or TRBV12-4 and TRBJ1-1; a weak D match, TRBD1 (5 bases). The CDR3 is made up of 15 amino acids. The V end lost 10 bases, the J end lost 1 base, and 19 bases lay between the germline ends.

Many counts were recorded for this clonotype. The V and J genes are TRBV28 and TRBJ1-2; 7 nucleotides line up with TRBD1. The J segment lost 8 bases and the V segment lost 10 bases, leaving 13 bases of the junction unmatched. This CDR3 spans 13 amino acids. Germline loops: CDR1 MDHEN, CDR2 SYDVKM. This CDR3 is CAIQTGLFEGYTF. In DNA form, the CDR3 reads TGTGCCATCCAGACAGGGTTGTTCGAAGGCTACACCTTC.